The 21 T cell receptor beta chains listed next were all sequenced from one sample in a study of beta chain features in type 1 diabetes. The authors reverse transcribed all of the isolated RNA, so sequencing captured expressed TCRB transcripts. Sequenced by immunoSEQ multiplex PCR; TCRdb stores in-frame clones only, minus some. The sample lists 160,000 or so clones; over 7.5% were seen once. The sequenced sample consisted of central memory CD4+ T cells from blood. The receptor set was obtained from a woman aged 18 to 35 in good health.

This rearrangement joins TRBV2 to TRBJ2-3, with 10 bases that match TRBD2. The V gene's germline CDR1 is SNHLY and CDR2 FYNNEI. The CDR3 sequence is 17 residues long. Trimming cost V 0 bases and J 5 bases; bases outside gene matches: 8. CDR3 DNA sequence: TGTGCCAGCAGTGAAGCATTCGGAGCGGGAGGGGGAGATACGCAGTATTTT. This codes for CASSEAFGAGGGDTQYF. Drawing the rest from reference TRBV2 and TRBJ2-3, the complete variable domain is EPEVTQTPSHQVTQMGQEVILRCVPISNHLYFYWYRQILGQKVEFLVSFYNNEISEKSEIFDDQFSVERPDGSNFTLKIRSTKLEDSAMYFCASSEAFGAGGGDTQYFGPGTRLTVL.

The chain carries TRBV11-2 and TRBJ2-4, with a tentative D call TRBD1 (5 bases). The ends were cut back, 2 bases at V and 2 bases at J, with 13 bases in the middle. Germline V gene lookup returns CDR1 SGHAT and CDR2 FQNNGV. The CDR3 loop spans 16 amino acids. As DNA, the CDR3 is TGTGCCAGCAGCTTAAGGGCGCAGGGTACCAAAAACATTCAGTACTTC. Protein sequence: CASSLRAQGTKNIQYF.

The DNA of the CDR3 is TGTGCCTGGAGTGGGGGACGGACAGGCGAAAAACTGTTTTTT. As protein: CAWSGGRTGEKLFF. The gene calls are TRBV30 and TRBJ1-4; 7 nucleotides match TRBD1. This CDR3 contains 14 residues. The germline gives CDR1 GTSNPN, CDR2 SVGIG (reference sequence). V dropped 1 base and J dropped 8; count of bases not matched to a gene: 7.

The CDR3 spells CASSYERNEQFF. The CDR3 coding sequence is TGTGCCAGCAGTTACGAGCGGAATGAGCAGTTCTTC. The chain employs TRBV6-6 and TRBJ2-1, with D tentatively TRBD2 (5 bases). Per the germline V gene, CDR1 is MNHNY and CDR2 is SVGAGI (reference sequence). The V end lost 2 bases, the J end lost 7 bases, and 6 bases lay between the germline ends. This CDR3 contains 12 residues.

This clone was detected a few times. The genes are TRBV18 and TRBJ1-6; a weak D match, TRBD1 (5 bases). The V gene lost 6 bases and the J gene lost 8 bases, with 17 bases spanning the gap. CDR1 and CDR2 from the germline V gene are KGHSH and LQKENI. This CDR3 spans 15 amino acids. The CDR3 loop is CASSLDYPGDSPLHF. The DNA for the CDR3 is TGTGCCAGCTCCCTCGACTACCCGGGGGATTCACCCCTCCACTTT.

The V call is TRBV27, the J call TRBJ2-7, with 11 bases identical to TRBD1. Trimming cost V 3 bases and J 2 bases; bases outside gene matches: 3. The CDR3 loop spans 15 amino acids. In germline, CDR1 is MNHEY, CDR2 SMNVEV (reference sequence). The CDR3 reads CASSFTGQGAYEQYF. The CDR3 DNA reads as TGTGCCAGCAGTTTCACGGGACAGGGGGCCTACGAGCAGTACTTC.

This chain connects TRBV5-4 to TRBJ2-1; D gene unclear. The length of the CDR3 is 13 residues. The ends were cut back, 0 bases at V and 1 base at J, with 2 bases in the middle. Germline CDR1 reads SGHNT; CDR2 reads YYREEE (reference sequence). In DNA, the CDR3 is TGTGCCAGCAGCTTGGCATCCTACAATGAGCAGTTCTTC. Translated, it gives CASSLASYNEQFF.

This clone was recorded at least ten times. The chain combines TRBV10-2 with TRBJ2-7; TRBD2 matches at 8 bases. The CDR3 is 13 residues long. Germline CDR1 WSHSY, CDR2 SAAADI. V lost 8 bases, J lost 9 bases, and 12 bases stayed unmatched. The CDR3 sequence: CASLSGATQGQYF. CDR3 in DNA: TGCGCCAGCCTTAGCGGGGCGACACAGGGGCAGTACTTC.

V is TRBV7-2 and J is TRBJ2-5; no reliable D call. Germline CDR1 is SGHTA and CDR2 is FQGNSA. V dropped 5 bases and J dropped 0 bases, with 4 bases sitting between them. The CDR3 spans 12 residues. As DNA, the CDR3 is TGTGCCAGCAGCCCCGACCAAGAGACCCAGTACTTC. Translation: CASSPDQETQYF.

The V gene is TRBV19, the J gene TRBJ2-1; D unclear. Trimming removed 5 bases at V and 1 base at J, with 9 bases between. This CDR3 has 14 residues. Germline-derived CDR1 and CDR2 are LNHDA and SQIVND (reference sequence). CDR3 region: CASSPGQSYNEQFF. As DNA, the CDR3 is TGTGCCAGTAGTCCTGGGCAGTCCTACAATGAGCAGTTCTTC.

The gene calls are TRBV2 and TRBJ1-2, with 9 nucleotides matching TRBD1. Germline loops: CDR1 SNHLY, CDR2 FYNNEI. This CDR3 is 14 amino acids long. The junction had 1 base not matched to a gene; V was cut back by 1 base and J by 4 bases. The CDR3 sequence is CASSEGTGVYGYTF. The CDR3 DNA is TGTGCCAGCAGTGAAGGGACAGGGGTCTATGGCTACACCTTC.

This clone has just a few counts. The V gene is TRBV11-2, the J gene TRBJ2-3; 9 bases are a match to TRBD2. This CDR3 region has 17 residues. From germline, CDR1 is SGHAT and CDR2 FQNNGV. V shed 5 bases, J shed 4 bases, and the junction held 13 bases outside the gene matches. In nucleotides, the CDR3 is TGTGCCAGCAGCCCCCACCCCGCGGGGGGGAGTGCAGATACGCAGTATTTT. It encodes CASSPHPAGGSADTQYF.

The chain's CDR3 is CASSPPQGGGYTF. The CDR3 DNA reads as TGTGCCAGCTCACCACCACAGGGGGGCGGCTACACCTTC. The chain couples TRBV18 to TRBJ1-2; 8 bases line up with TRBD1. Losses at the gene ends were 0 bases for V and 8 bases for J; bases not matched to a gene: 2. CDR3 length: 13 amino acids. The V gene's germline CDR1 is KGHSH and CDR2 LQKENI.

This chain connects TRBV30 to TRBJ1-1; D not resolved. V shed 5 bases and J shed 8 bases, with 3 bases lying between them. CDR3 length equals 8 residues. Germline assignment: CDR1 GTSNPN and CDR2 SVGIG (reference sequence). The CDR3 sequence is CAWPEAFF. Written as DNA, the CDR3 is TGTGCCTGGCCGGAAGCTTTCTTT.

This clone was seen many times. The chain employs TRBV10-3 and TRBJ2-7, with a possible D match to TRBD1 (7 bases). V was clipped by 9 bases and J by 3 bases, with 18 bases between them. The CDR3 has 14 amino acids. Germline assignment: CDR1 ENHRY and CDR2 SYGVKD. CDR3: CAIGGRGDVYEQYF. In nucleotides, the CDR3 is TGTGCCATTGGGGGCAGGGGGGACGTCTACGAGCAGTACTTC.

The gene calls are TRBV5-1 and TRBJ2-1; 9 bases agree with TRBD2. Germline V gene lookup returns CDR1 SGHRS and CDR2 YFSETQ. The CDR3 covers 15 residues. The junction had 5 bases not matched to a gene; V was cut back by 5 bases and J by 2 bases. CDR3 in amino acids: CASSAGGTTYNEQFF. The DNA for the CDR3 is TGCGCCAGCAGTGCGGGGGGGACGACCTACAATGAGCAGTTCTTC.

This clone was found a few times. The rearrangement links TRBV11-1 to TRBJ1-1; 8 positions match TRBD1. Unmatched junction bases numbered 12, after V lost 5 bases and J lost 4 bases. CDR1 SGHAT and CDR2 FQDESV come from the germline V gene (reference sequence). The CDR3 spans 16 residues. CDR3 coding DNA: TGTGCCAGCAGCCAAAGCCCACAGGGGGGGGGCACTGAAGCTTTCTTT. It specifies CASSQSPQGGGTEAFF.

Ten or more counts support this clone. This chain connects TRBV30 to TRBJ1-2; possibly TRBD1 for D (5 bases). The V end was cut by 4 bases, the J end by 4 bases, with 19 bases between. Germline V gives CDR1 GTSNPN, CDR2 SVGIG (reference sequence). The CDR3 sequence is 15 residues long. The CDR3 here is CAWTGGGTRSYGYTF. The CDR3 DNA follows: TGTGCCTGGACTGGGGGAGGCACTCGAAGCTATGGCTACACCTTC.

This clone was picked up a small number of times. The rearrangement joins TRBV5-1 to TRBJ1-3; 8 bases align to TRBD1. This CDR3 is built from 14 residues. The V and J ends lost 4 bases and 0 bases, in that order; junction bases with no gene match: 0. Germline V gene data show CDR1 as SGHRS and CDR2 as YFSETQ. The CDR3 here is CASSGQGSGNTIYF. CDR3 DNA sequence: TGCGCCAGCAGCGGACAGGGCTCTGGAAACACCATATATTTT.

V usage is TRBV18 and J usage is TRBJ2-1; D gene unclear. The V end was cut by 0 bases, the J end by 8 bases, with 11 bases between. The length of the CDR3 is 14 residues. The germline V gene encodes CDR1 KGHSH and CDR2 LQKENI. CDR3 protein: CASSPPRSDDEQFF. DNA for the CDR3: TGTGCCAGCTCACCACCGAGGTCCGACGATGAGCAGTTCTTC.

The chain recombines TRBV5-1 with TRBJ2-1; D call uncertain. CDR1 and CDR2 (germline): SGHRS, YFSETQ. Trimming took off 4 bases at V and 6 bases at J, with 11 bases between the two ends. The CDR3 is made up of 13 amino acids. DNA for the CDR3: TGCGCCAGCAGCAGCCCCGCGCGCAATGAGCAGTTCTTC. Translating gives CASSSPARNEQFF.